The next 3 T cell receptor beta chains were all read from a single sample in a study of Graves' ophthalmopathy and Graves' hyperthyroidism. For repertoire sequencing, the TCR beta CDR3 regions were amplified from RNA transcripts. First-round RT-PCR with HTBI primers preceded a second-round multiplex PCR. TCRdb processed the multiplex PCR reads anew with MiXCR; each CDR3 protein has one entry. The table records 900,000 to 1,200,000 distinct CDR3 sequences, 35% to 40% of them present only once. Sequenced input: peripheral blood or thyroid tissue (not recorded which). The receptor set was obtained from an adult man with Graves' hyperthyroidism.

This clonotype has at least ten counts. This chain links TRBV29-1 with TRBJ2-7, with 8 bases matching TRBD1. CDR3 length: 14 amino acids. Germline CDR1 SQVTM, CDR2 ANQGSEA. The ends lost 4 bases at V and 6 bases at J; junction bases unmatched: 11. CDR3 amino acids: CSVVLLARGPEQYF. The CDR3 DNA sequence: TGCAGCGTTGTTCTTTTGGCCAGGGGGCCCGAGCAGTACTTC.

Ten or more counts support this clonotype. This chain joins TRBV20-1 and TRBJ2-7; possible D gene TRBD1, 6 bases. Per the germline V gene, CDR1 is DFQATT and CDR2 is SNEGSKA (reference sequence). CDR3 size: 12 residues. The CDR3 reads CSATGQSYEQYF. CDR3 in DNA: TGCAGCGCGACTGGACAGTCCTACGAGCAGTACTTC.

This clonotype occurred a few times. In nucleotides, the CDR3 is TGTGCCAGCAGCGGCCTGACGGGCCCCGGAGGTGAAGCTTTCTTT. As protein: CASSGLTGPGGEAFF. This rearrangement joins TRBV12-3 or TRBV12-4 to TRBJ1-1, with no clear D. This CDR3 contains 15 residues. Trimming removed 6 bases from V and 7 bases from J, with 21 bases in between.